A selection of T cell receptor beta chains follows, all from one sample in a study of blood T cell repertoires in COVID-19. Sequenced by immunoSEQ multiplex PCR; TCRdb stores in-frame clones only, minus some. The sample gives about 150,000 clones, 84% of which show up once; 7% to 9.5% is in the top ten. The sequenced sample was peripheral blood. These receptors all come from a man aged 30-40 years with COVID-19, enrolled during active disease. CDR3s include the opening cysteine and the closing phenylalanine or tryptophan. D genes are given only for firm matches. Clone size is given for some rows only: seen once, a few or many times, or a class if the clone is expanded.

v_call	d_call	clone_size	j_call	cdr3_aa	cdr3_nt
TRBV2	-	-	TRBJ2-1	CASSDETRGREQFF	TGTGCCAGCAGTGATGAGACTAGGGGTCGTGAGCAGTTCTTC
TRBV18	-	-	TRBJ2-7	CASSPNPAGIIYEQYF	TGTGCCAGCTCGCCAAACCCAGCGGGCATAATCTACGAGCAGTACTTC
TRBV9	-	-	TRBJ2-1	CASSGTLGNNEQFF	TGTGCCAGCAGTGGGACACTAGGGAACAATGAGCAGTTCTTC
TRBV6-5	-	-	TRBJ1-2	CASTSGRVYGYTF	TGTGCCAGCACATCAGGGCGAGTCTATGGCTACACCTTC
TRBV27	-	-	TRBJ2-1	CASSRVINEQFF	TGTGCCAGCAGCAGGGTTATCAATGAGCAGTTCTTC
TRBV18	-	-	TRBJ1-2	CASSPQGVLDGYTF	TGTGCCAGCTCACCTCAGGGTGTATTAGATGGCTACACCTTC
TRBV5-8	-	-	TRBJ2-1	CASSLVGSSYNEQFF	TGTGCCAGCAGCTTGGTCGGGAGCTCCTACAATGAGCAGTTCTTC
TRBV6-2/TRBV6-3	TRBD1	-	TRBJ2-3	CASSYMLGQGGDTQYF	TGTGCCAGCAGTTACATGTTGGGACAGGGAGGAGATACGCAGTATTTT
TRBV11-3	-	-	TRBJ2-7	CASSLVGGEQYF	TGTGCCAGCAGCTTAGTAGGGGGCGAGCAGTACTTC
TRBV3-1/TRBV3-2	TRBD2	-	TRBJ2-2	CASSLRLANTGELFF	TGTGCCAGCAGCCTTAGACTAGCGAATACCGGGGAGCTGTTTTTT
TRBV5-4	TRBD1	-	TRBJ2-3	CASSSKGTGSDTQYF	TGTGCCAGCAGCTCAAAGGGGACAGGGTCAGATACGCAGTATTTT
TRBV7-6	TRBD1	-	TRBJ1-1	CASSSGGQGETEAFF	TGTGCCAGCAGCTCGGGGGGGCAGGGGGAGACTGAAGCTTTCTTT
TRBV14	-	-	TRBJ2-1	CASSQARTSEQFF	TGTGCCAGCAGCCAAGCCCGAACTTCTGAGCAGTTCTTC
TRBV4-2	TRBD2	few	TRBJ2-5	CASSSSSGSVETQYF	TGTGCCAGCAGCTCCTCTAGCGGGAGTGTTGAGACCCAGTACTTC
TRBV28	-	-	TRBJ2-7	CASSSVWYEQYF	TGTGCCAGCAGCTCAGTGTGGTACGAGCAGTACTTC
TRBV5-1	TRBD1	once	TRBJ2-5	CASSLGLSQGYQETQYF	TGCGCCAGCAGCTTGGGCCTCTCACAGGGGTACCAAGAGACCCAGTACTTC
TRBV30	TRBD1	-	TRBJ2-3	CAWGTGSGSDTQYF	TGTGCCTGGGGGACAGGGTCAGGTTCAGATACGCAGTATTTT
TRBV28	TRBD2	-	TRBJ2-5	CASRPRLAKEETQYF	TGTGCCAGCAGGCCTCGACTAGCGAAGGAAGAGACCCAGTACTTC
TRBV28	-	-	TRBJ2-2	CATSLGRTGELFF	TGTGCCACCTCTCTGGGGCGCACCGGGGAGCTGTTTTTT
TRBV20-1	-	-	TRBJ2-7	CSASPGVSYEQYF	TGCAGTGCTAGTCCGGGAGTCTCCTACGAGCAGTACTTC
TRBV14	-	-	TRBJ1-2	CASSRGPEDGYTF	TGTGCCAGCAGCCGCGGTCCGGAGGATGGCTACACCTTC
TRBV19	-	-	TRBJ1-4	CASSKDSGEKLFF	TGTGCCAGTAGTAAGGACAGTGGTGAAAAACTGTTTTTT
TRBV7-9	TRBD1	few	TRBJ1-2	CASSSQGANYGYTF	TGTGCCAGCAGCTCCCAGGGGGCGAACTATGGCTACACCTTC
TRBV23-1	-	many	TRBJ1-3	CAILPGGGNTIYF	TGCGCCATCCTTCCCGGGGGGGGAAACACCATATATTTT
TRBV5-4	TRBD2	-	TRBJ2-3	CASSPVSGASDTQYF	TGTGCCAGCAGCCCCGTTAGCGGGGCCTCAGATACGCAGTATTTT
TRBV7-9	TRBD1	-	TRBJ2-7	CASSYRGLGEQYF	TGTGCCAGCAGCTACAGGGGATTGGGCGAGCAGTACTTC
TRBV7-8	TRBD1	-	TRBJ1-4	CATLPVLRDRRNEKLFF	TGTGCCACCCTCCCCGTTCTCCGGGACAGAAGAAATGAAAAACTGTTTTTT
TRBV4-3	-	-	TRBJ2-7	CASSQDRLVYEQYF	TGCGCCAGCAGCCAAGATCGACTCGTCTACGAGCAGTACTTC
TRBV9	TRBD1	-	TRBJ2-2	CASSVRDRGLNTGELFF	TGTGCCAGCAGCGTAAGGGACAGGGGCCTGAACACCGGGGAGCTGTTTTTT
TRBV4-3	-	-	TRBJ2-5	CASSQVLAGAETQYF	TGCGCCAGCAGCCAAGTGCTGGCAGGGGCGGAGACCCAGTACTTC
TRBV19	TRBD2	few	TRBJ2-1	CASSKGLAGVENEQFF	TGTGCCAGTAGTAAGGGACTAGCGGGAGTTGAGAATGAGCAGTTCTTC
TRBV15	-	-	TRBJ2-1	CATSRSHLKEGEQFF	TGTGCCACCAGCAGATCCCACTTGAAAGAGGGTGAGCAGTTCTTC
TRBV30	TRBD1	-	TRBJ2-5	CAWSVRGTALGTQYF	TGTGCCTGGAGTGTACGAGGGACAGCCCTGGGGACCCAGTACTTC
TRBV5-1	-	-	TRBJ2-1	CASSLRLATYNEQFF	TGCGCCAGCAGCTTGCGGCTAGCGACTTACAATGAGCAGTTCTTC
TRBV24-1	-	-	TRBJ2-5	CATSDGQTAAQYF	TGTGCCACCAGTGACGGACAGACTGCGGCCCAGTACTTC
TRBV18	TRBD1	-	TRBJ2-2	CASSPPSVGTAIF	TGTGCCAGCTCACCACCCTCGGTGGGGACAGCTATTTTT
TRBV2	TRBD2	once	TRBJ2-5	CASSELAGGETQYF	TGTGCCAGCAGTGAACTAGCGGGAGGAGAGACCCAGTACTTC
TRBV19	-	-	TRBJ1-5	CASSYKNIHSNQPQHF	TGTGCCAGTAGTTACAAGAATATACATAGCAATCAGCCCCAGCATTTT
TRBV2	TRBD1	-	TRBJ1-4	CASKPDRGGSEKLFF	TGTGCCAGCAAACCTGACAGGGGAGGGAGTGAAAAACTGTTTTTT
TRBV2	TRBD2	-	TRBJ2-5	CASRGTSGETQYF	TGTGCCAGCAGAGGGACTAGCGGAGAGACCCAGTACTTC
TRBV5-1	-	few	TRBJ2-7	CASSSTGSTIEQYF	TGCGCCAGCAGCTCCACCGGGTCGACGATCGAGCAGTACTTC
TRBV30	-	-	TRBJ2-7	CAWTQVPYEQYF	TGTGCCTGGACCCAGGTGCCCTACGAGCAGTACTTC
TRBV29-1	-	-	TRBJ2-2	CSVEMSGAGAGELFF	TGCAGCGTTGAAATGTCAGGGGCGGGTGCCGGGGAGCTGTTTTTT
TRBV15	TRBD1	-	TRBJ2-2	CATREGQGANGELFF	TGTGCCACCAGGGAAGGACAGGGGGCGAACGGGGAGCTGTTTTTT
TRBV3-1/TRBV3-2	TRBD1	-	TRBJ1-1	CASSPRQGGSAEAFF	TGTGCCAGCAGCCCCCGACAGGGGGGTAGTGCTGAAGCTTTCTTT
TRBV28	TRBD1	-	TRBJ1-2	CASSFEGSTGGYGYTF	TGTGCCAGCAGTTTCGAGGGCAGCACAGGGGGCTATGGCTACACCTTC
TRBV19	TRBD1	-	TRBJ2-1	CASSTSGQGTIEQFF	TGTGCCAGTAGTACCTCGGGACAGGGGACTATTGAGCAGTTCTTC
TRBV30	-	once	TRBJ1-5	CAWSRLGVQPQHF	TGTGCCTGGAGTAGACTAGGCGTACAGCCCCAGCATTTT
TRBV28	TRBD2	-	TRBJ2-1	CASRTRLAVSYNEQFF	TGTGCCAGCAGGACCCGACTAGCGGTTTCCTACAATGAGCAGTTCTTC
TRBV28	-	-	TRBJ2-2	CASSSRENTGELFF	TGTGCCAGCAGTTCCAGGGAGAACACCGGGGAGCTGTTTTTT
TRBV9	-	-	TRBJ2-3	CASSVGLLDTQYF	TGTGCCAGCAGCGTAGGACTTCTAGATACGCAGTATTTT
TRBV9	TRBD1	-	TRBJ1-2	CASSAQHRGDYGYTF	TGTGCCAGCAGCGCGCAACACAGGGGTGACTATGGCTACACCTTC